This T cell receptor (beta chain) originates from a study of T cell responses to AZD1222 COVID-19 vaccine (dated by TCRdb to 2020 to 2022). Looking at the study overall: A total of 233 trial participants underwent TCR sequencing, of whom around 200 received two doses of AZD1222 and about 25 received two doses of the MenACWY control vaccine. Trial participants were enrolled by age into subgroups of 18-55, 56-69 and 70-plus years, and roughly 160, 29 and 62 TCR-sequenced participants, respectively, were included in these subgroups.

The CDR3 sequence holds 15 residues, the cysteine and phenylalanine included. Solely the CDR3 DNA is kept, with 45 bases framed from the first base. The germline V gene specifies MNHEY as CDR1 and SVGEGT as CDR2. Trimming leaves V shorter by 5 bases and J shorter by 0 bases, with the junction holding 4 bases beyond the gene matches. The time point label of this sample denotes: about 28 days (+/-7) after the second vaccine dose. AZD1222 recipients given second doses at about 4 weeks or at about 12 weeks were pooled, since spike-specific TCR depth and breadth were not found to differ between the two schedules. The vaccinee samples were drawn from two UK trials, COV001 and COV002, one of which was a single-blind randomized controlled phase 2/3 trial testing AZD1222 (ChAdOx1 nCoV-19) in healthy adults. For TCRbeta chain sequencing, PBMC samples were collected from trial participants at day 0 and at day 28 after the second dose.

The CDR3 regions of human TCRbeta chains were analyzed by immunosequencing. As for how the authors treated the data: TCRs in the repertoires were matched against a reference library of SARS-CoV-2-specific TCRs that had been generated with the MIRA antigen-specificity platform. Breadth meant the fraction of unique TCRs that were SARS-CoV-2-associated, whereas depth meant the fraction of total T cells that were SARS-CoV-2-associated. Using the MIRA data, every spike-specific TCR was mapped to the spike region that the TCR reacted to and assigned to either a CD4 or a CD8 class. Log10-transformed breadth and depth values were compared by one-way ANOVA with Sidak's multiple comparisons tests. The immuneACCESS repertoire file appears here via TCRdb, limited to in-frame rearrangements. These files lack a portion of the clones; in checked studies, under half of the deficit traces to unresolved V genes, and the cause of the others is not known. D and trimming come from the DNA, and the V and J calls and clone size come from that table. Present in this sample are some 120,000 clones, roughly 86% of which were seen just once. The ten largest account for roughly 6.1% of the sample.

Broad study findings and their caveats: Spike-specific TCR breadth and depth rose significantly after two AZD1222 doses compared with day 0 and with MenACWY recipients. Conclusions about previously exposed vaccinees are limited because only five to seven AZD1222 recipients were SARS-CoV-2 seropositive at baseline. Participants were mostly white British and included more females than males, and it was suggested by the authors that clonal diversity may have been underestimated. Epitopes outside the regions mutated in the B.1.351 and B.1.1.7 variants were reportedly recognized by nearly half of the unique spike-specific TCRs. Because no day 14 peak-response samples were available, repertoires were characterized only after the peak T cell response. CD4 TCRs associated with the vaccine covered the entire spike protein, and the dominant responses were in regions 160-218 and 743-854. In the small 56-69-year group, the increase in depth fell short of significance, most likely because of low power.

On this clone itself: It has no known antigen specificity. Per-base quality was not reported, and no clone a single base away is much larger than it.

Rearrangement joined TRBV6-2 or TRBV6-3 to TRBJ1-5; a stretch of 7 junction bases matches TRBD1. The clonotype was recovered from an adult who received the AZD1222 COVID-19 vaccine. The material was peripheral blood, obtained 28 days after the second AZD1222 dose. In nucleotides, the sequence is TGTGCCAGCAGTCATGACAGGGCTAGCAATCAGCCCCAGCATTTT. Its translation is CASSHDRASNQPQHF.